Listed here are 30 T cell receptor beta chains from one sample, sequenced in a study of blood T cell repertoires in COVID-19. TCRdb keeps only in-frame clones here, not all; method: immunoSEQ multiplex PCR. The sample contains about 100,000 clones, roughly 80% of which appear only once. Sequences were obtained from peripheral blood. The receptors stem from a man aged 65 to 85 with active or convalescent COVID-19.

In its sample, this clone was seen a few times. This rearrangement joins TRBV21-1 to TRBJ1-2; no check of the table's D call, TRBD1, against the DNA was made. TRBV21-1 is reported as a pseudogene. The CDR3 is made up of 14 amino acids. The CDR3 DNA sequence: TGTGCCAGCAGCAAAGCCAGGAAGATGGGTGGCTACACCTTC. Encoded protein: CASSKARKMGGYTF.

This clone was observed a single time. The rearrangement links TRBV27 to TRBJ2-1; 9 nucleotides agree with TRBD1. Trimming at V came to 3 bases and at J to 4 bases, leaving 4 bases not matched to a gene. CDR3 length: 15 amino acids. The germline gives CDR1 MNHEY, CDR2 SMNVEV (reference sequence). The CDR3 sequence is CASSFETGGYNEQFF. In DNA form, the CDR3 reads TGTGCCAGCAGTTTTGAGACAGGGGGTTACAATGAGCAGTTCTTC.

The rearrangement joins TRBV5-6 to TRBJ2-5; D is unclear. The CDR3 sequence is 13 residues long. Germline CDR1 and CDR2: SGHDT and YYEEEE. Trimming shortened V by 3 bases and J by 0 bases, and 6 bases separated the two germline ends. CDR3 sequence: CASSSQDQETQYF. The DNA of the CDR3 is TGTGCCAGCAGCTCGCAGGACCAAGAGACCCAGTACTTC. Complete variable domain (other parts from reference TRBV5-6 and TRBJ2-5): DAGVTQSPTHLIKTRGQQVTLRCSPKSGHDTVSWYQQALGQGPQFIFQYYEEEERQRGNFPDRFSGHQFPNYSSELNVNALLLGDSALYLCASSSQDQETQYFGPGTRLLVL.

The rearrangement uses TRBV9 and TRBJ2-3, with 9 nucleotides matching TRBD2. The length of the CDR3 is 16 residues. The germline gives CDR1 SGDLS, CDR2 YYNGEE. V lost 1 base and J lost 2; bases outside the gene matches: 5. This CDR3 reads CASSVLAGRFTDTQYF. The CDR3 DNA follows: TGTGCCAGCAGCGTACTAGCGGGGCGTTTCACAGATACGCAGTATTTT.

The genes are TRBV15 and TRBJ2-3; unclear D gene. V was shortened by 6 bases and J by 0 bases, with 7 bases between the two germline ends. There are 13 residues in the CDR3. Looked up from germline, CDR1 is LNHNV and CDR2 is YYDKDF (reference sequence). The CDR3 reads CATSSGSTDTQYF. The CDR3 nucleotides read TGTGCCACCAGTTCCGGGAGCACAGATACGCAGTATTTT.

The chain employs TRBV6-5 and TRBJ1-3; a possible D gene is TRBD1 (5 bases). Per germline, CDR1 MNHEY and CDR2 SVGAGI. This CDR3 comprises 15 residues. Deletions cut 8 bases from V and 4 bases from J, with 18 bases between. In nucleotides, the CDR3 is TGTGCCAGCGGGAGAGGCAGGGAGGCAGGAAACACCATATATTTT. Its translation: CASGRGREAGNTIYF.

This chain links TRBV15 with TRBJ1-1; D possibly corresponds to TRBD1 (6 bases). Trimming pared 3 bases from V and 7 bases from J, leaving 9 bases between. The CDR3 is 12 amino acids. Per germline, CDR1 LNHNV and CDR2 YYDKDF (reference sequence). The CDR3 coding sequence is TGTGCCACCAGCAGTGGGACACTTGAAGCTTTCTTT. This encodes CATSSGTLEAFF.

This clone was recorded only once. The chain carries TRBV19 and TRBJ1-4; 9 bases fit TRBD1. V dropped 8 bases and J dropped 4; count of bases not matched to a gene: 8. The CDR3 length is 15 residues. Looked up from germline, CDR1 is LNHDA and CDR2 is SQIVND (reference sequence). The CDR3 here is CASSRQGGNNEKLFF. The CDR3, as DNA: TGTGCCAGTTCCCGACAGGGGGGGAATAATGAAAAACTGTTTTTT.

V gene TRBV6-1 combines with J gene TRBJ1-6, with 8 nucleotides matching TRBD1. There are 15 residues in the CDR3. V dropped 3 bases and J dropped 9; count of bases not matched to a gene: 7. The germline gives CDR1 MNHNS, CDR2 SASEGT. The CDR3: CASSDSGGAGSPLHF. As DNA, the CDR3 is TGTGCCAGCAGTGATTCAGGGGGCGCGGGTTCACCCCTCCACTTT.

This clone was observed once. The chain uses TRBV7-2 and TRBJ1-2; 9 nucleotides agree with TRBD1. CDR1 and CDR2 from the germline V gene are SGHTA and FQGNSA. The V and J ends lost 5 bases and 3 bases, in that order; junction bases with no gene match: 4. The length of the CDR3 is 14 residues. This CDR3 reads CASSPRTGDYGYTF. CDR3 in DNA: TGTGCCAGCAGCCCTCGGACAGGGGACTATGGCTACACCTTC. The full variable domain, rest sourced from reference TRBV7-2 and TRBJ1-2, is GAGVSQSPSNKVTEKGKDVELRCDPISGHTALYWYRQSLGQGLEFLIYFQGNSAPDKSGLPSDRFSAERTGGSVSTLTIQRTQQEDSAVYLCASSPRTGDYGYTFGSGTRLTVV.

This clone was recorded a few times. The gene calls are TRBV30 and TRBJ2-7; D might be TRBD2 (6 bases). The length of the CDR3 is 14 residues. Per germline, CDR1 GTSNPN and CDR2 SVGIG (reference sequence). V was shortened by 1 base and J by 0 bases, with 10 bases between the two germline ends. CDR3 loop: CAWSGRGASYEQYF. CDR3 nucleotide sequence: TGTGCCTGGAGTGGGAGGGGAGCCTCCTACGAGCAGTACTTC.

The CDR3 here is CASSLQSSGFEFF. DNA for the CDR3: TGTGCCAGCAGCTTGCAGTCGAGCGGATTTGAATTCTTT. J is TRBJ1-1 and V is TRBV7-8; D is uncertain. The CDR3 has 13 residues. The V end was cut by 3 bases, the J end by 14 bases, with 19 bases between. Germline V lookup: CDR1 SGHVS, CDR2 FQNEAQ.

This CDR3 reads CASSLGGGSTEAFF. In DNA, the CDR3 is TGTGCCAGCAGTTTAGGGGGGGGGAGCACTGAAGCTTTCTTT. V and J are TRBV27 and TRBJ1-1; tentative D call: TRBD1 (5 bases). Germline lookup yields CDR1 MNHEY and CDR2 SMNVEV (reference sequence). Trimming pared 2 bases from V and 4 bases from J, leaving 11 bases between. The CDR3 totals 14 residues.

The gene calls are TRBV5-1 and TRBJ2-5; 9 bases are a match to TRBD2. Per germline, CDR1 SGHRS and CDR2 YFSETQ. This CDR3 spans 15 amino acids. V dropped 1 base and J dropped 4; count of bases not matched to a gene: 5. The CDR3 region is CASSLKLAGSETQYF. In DNA, the CDR3 is TGCGCCAGCAGCTTGAAACTAGCGGGTTCAGAGACCCAGTACTTC.

The gene calls are TRBV5-1 and TRBJ2-7; 10 positions match TRBD1. The V and J ends lost 0 bases and 1 base, in that order; junction bases with no gene match: 1. The CDR3 is 15 amino acids. The germline V gene encodes CDR1 SGHRS and CDR2 YFSETQ. The CDR3 bases are TGCGCCAGCAGCTTGGGACAGGGGGCTTCCTACGAGCAGTACTTC. This sequence encodes CASSLGQGASYEQYF.

This clone showed up just a few times. This chain uses TRBV5-5 with TRBJ1-5; D unclear. CDR1 and CDR2 from the germline V gene are SGHKS and YYEKEE (reference sequence). The CDR3 sequence is 14 residues long. Trimming took off 1 base at V and 2 bases at J, with 7 bases between the two ends. The CDR3 region has the DNA TGTGCCAGCAGCTTGTGGGCAGGCAATCAGCCCCAGCATTTT. Translation gives CASSLWAGNQPQHF.

This clone came up many times. The rearrangement joins TRBV6-2 or TRBV6-3 to TRBJ2-1, with TRBD2 identical over 16 bases. V gave up 6 bases and J gave up 7 bases; unmatched junction bases: 9. Germline lookup yields CDR1 MNHEY and CDR2 SVGEGT. The CDR3 contains 17 residues. The chain's CDR3 is CASSLGLAGGPQNEQFF. For the CDR3, the DNA is TGTGCCAGCAGCCTGGGACTAGCGGGGGGGCCGCAGAATGAGCAGTTCTTC.

The J gene is TRBJ1-3, the V gene TRBV5-1; TRBD1 agrees at 9 bases. Trimming cost V 4 bases and J 3 bases; bases outside gene matches: 5. The CDR3 consists of 15 residues. The germline gives CDR1 SGHRS, CDR2 YFSETQ. The DNA of the CDR3 is TGCGCCAGCAGCGCCGGACAGGGGAATGGAAACACCATATATTTT. Translation: CASSAGQGNGNTIYF.

The chain couples TRBV5-4 to TRBJ2-1; 15 positions agree with TRBD2. CDR3 length: 17 amino acids. Unmatched junction bases numbered 9, after V lost 4 bases and J lost 7 bases. In germline, CDR1 is SGHNT, CDR2 YYREEE (reference sequence). CDR3 loop: CASSPGLAGGLSNEQFF. CDR3 nucleotides: TGTGCCAGCAGCCCGGGACTAGCGGGGGGCCTTTCGAATGAGCAGTTCTTC.

The CDR3 spells CASGKDRANNQPQHF. Here the CDR3 DNA reads TGTGCTAGTGGAAAGGACAGGGCCAACAATCAGCCCCAGCATTTT. This sequence joins TRBV12-5 and TRBJ1-5; 8 bases line up with TRBD1. V lost 6 bases, J lost 3 bases, and 7 bases stayed unmatched. The germline V gene encodes CDR1 LGHNT and CDR2 FRNRAP. There are 15 residues in the CDR3.

The chain is built from TRBV3-1 (or the pseudogene TRBV3-2) and TRBJ1-1; D is unclear. The CDR3 consists of 14 residues. In germline, CDR1 is LGHDT, CDR2 YNNKEL (reference sequence). Trimming pared 4 bases from V and 3 bases from J, leaving 12 bases between. DNA for the CDR3: TGTGCCAGCAGCCGAAAGGGCGGGGACACTGAAGCTTTCTTT. Amino acids: CASSRKGGDTEAFF.

The chain employs TRBV12-5 and TRBJ1-2; tentatively, D is TRBD1 (6 bases). Germline loops: CDR1 LGHNT, CDR2 FRNRAP. Trimming took off 0 bases at V and 2 bases at J, with 7 bases between the two ends. The CDR3 has 14 amino acids. DNA of the CDR3: TGTGCTAGTGGTTTGGTCGACAGGAACTATGGCTACACCTTC. Translating gives CASGLVDRNYGYTF.

The chain carries TRBV30 and TRBJ1-2; weak D call: TRBD1 (5 bases). V lost 0 bases and J lost 5, with 10 bases in between. The V gene's germline CDR1 is GTSNPN and CDR2 SVGIG (reference sequence). The CDR3 loop spans 13 amino acids. CDR3 loop: CAWSVREGYGYTF. The CDR3 DNA reads TGTGCCTGGAGTGTACGGGAGGGGTATGGCTACACCTTC. Looking up the rest from reference TRBV30 and TRBJ1-2 gives the full variable domain: SQTIHQWPATLVQPVGSPLSLECTVEGTSNPNLYWYRQAAGRGLQLLFYSVGIGQISSEVPQNLSASRPQDRQFILSSKKLLLSDSGFYLCAWSVREGYGYTFGSGTRLTVV.

The rearrangement links TRBV24-1 to TRBJ2-6; tentatively, D is TRBD1 (5 bases). The CDR3 has 17 residues. Per germline, CDR1 KGHDR and CDR2 SFDVKD. V gave up 4 bases and J gave up 0 bases, with 12 bases separating them. This CDR3 reads CATSDRTYSSGANVLTF. CDR3 nucleotides: TGTGCCACCAGTGACCGGACATATAGCTCTGGGGCCAACGTCCTGACTTTC.

The chain employs TRBV9 and TRBJ1-1; D remains ambiguous. Germline CDR1 is SGDLS and CDR2 is YYNGEE. CDR3 size: 14 residues. The V end was cut by 0 bases, the J end by 3 bases, with 9 bases between. CDR3 region: CASSVDFPHTEAFF. The DNA of the CDR3 is TGTGCCAGCAGCGTAGACTTCCCCCACACTGAAGCTTTCTTT. Full variable domain (missing parts from reference TRBV9 and TRBJ1-1): DSGVTQTPKHLITATGQRVTLRCSPRSGDLSVYWYQQSLDQGLQFLIQYYNGEERAKGNILERFSAQQFPDLHSELNLSSLELGDSALYFCASSVDFPHTEAFFGQGTRLTVV.

J is TRBJ2-3 and V is TRBV4-2; 14 nucleotides align to TRBD2. V gave up 1 base and J gave up 3 bases; unmatched junction bases: 0. This CDR3 region has 16 residues. From germline, CDR1 is LGHNA and CDR2 YNFKEQ. The CDR3 coding sequence is TGTGCCAGCAGCCAAGGACTAGCGGGAGGGACAGATACGCAGTATTTT. This gives the protein CASSQGLAGGTDTQYF.

V gene TRBV29-1 combines with J gene TRBJ1-1; the match to TRBD1 covers 9 bases. Germline values: CDR1 SQVTM, CDR2 ANQGSEA. J gave up 3 bases and V 6 bases, and 5 bases lay outside the gene matches. The CDR3 covers 13 residues. The CDR3 is CSVRRQGDTEAFF. CDR3 in DNA: TGCAGCGTCCGTCGACAGGGGGACACTGAAGCTTTCTTT.

The V gene is TRBV2, the J gene TRBJ1-2, with TRBD1 as a possible D gene (6 bases). Germline V CDR1 and CDR2: SNHLY, FYNNEI. This CDR3 contains 14 residues. Trimming left V 5 bases short and J 0 bases short, with 10 bases between. CDR3 bases: TGTGCCAGCAGTTTAGCAGGGGCTAACTATGGCTACACCTTC. It yields the protein CASSLAGANYGYTF.

The chain joins TRBV12-3 or TRBV12-4 to TRBJ1-1; D is unclear. The CDR3 loop spans 12 amino acids. Trimming took 0 bases from V and 5 from J, leaving 4 bases between them. CDR3 DNA sequence: TGTGCCAGCAGTTTAGCCGGGACTGAAGCTTTCTTT. It encodes CASSLAGTEAFF.

The sample holds a few counts of this clone. The V gene is TRBV6-6, the J gene TRBJ1-1, with TRBD1 identical over 7 bases. Per germline, CDR1 MNHNY and CDR2 SVGAGI (reference sequence). V trimming: 8 bases; J trimming: 0 bases; junction bases outside the gene matches: 6. The CDR3 sequence is 14 residues long. The CDR3 nucleotides read TGTGCCAGCGTAACCGGGACAGTGAACACTGAAGCTTTCTTT. Translating gives CASVTGTVNTEAFF.